What follows describes a single T cell receptor beta chain. Its antigen is undetermined. Assay: immunoSEQ multiplex PCR; the TCRdb copy retains only in-frame clones and omits some. Of tens of thousands of clones listed, 88% are singletons. Germline V gene sequence: CDR1 MNHNS, CDR2 SASEGT. J lost 4 bases, V lost 6 bases, and 11 bases had no gene match. The CDR3 loop spans 15 amino acids. This entry is derived from a study of OX40 agonist ivuxolimab in advanced cancers. Excluded were patients having autoimmune disease history or systemic immunosuppression. Notes on the study in general: Which antigen the expanded peripheral T cells recognized is unknown. By week 6 at 0.1 to 3.0 mg/kg, blood CD4+ and CD8+ T cells had expanded clonally. Among patients with partial responses at 0.1-3.0 mg/kg, clonal expansion was among the lowest.

The specimen was CD4+ or CD8+ T cells sorted from blood, collected in a trial of the OX40 agonist ivuxolimab. This receptor was taken from an adult with an advanced solid tumor such as melanoma, head and neck, liver or kidney cancer. The rearrangement uses TRBV6-1 and TRBJ1-2; 7 nucleotides align to TRBD1. CDR3 protein: CASRPPGQRSYGYTF. For the CDR3, the DNA is TGTGCCAGCAGGCCCCCGGGACAGCGTTCCTATGGCTACACCTTC.